What follows describes a single T cell receptor beta chain. Its antigen is unidentified. The entry originates in a study of cytotoxic CD8 clonotypes in ibrutinib-treated CLL. Overall study context: Response sampling occurred after a median around eleven months of treatment (range 6 to 36). Whole-study findings and limits: Shared public clonotypes were rare, and on treatment they either got smaller or stayed the same.

Method: immunoSEQ multiplex PCR; TCRdb's copy keeps in-frame clones and lacks some. This sample has fewer than 100,000 clones, with 86% found just once. The source was PBMCs, collected before ibrutinib treatment. This sequence was found in a human donor with chronic lymphocytic leukemia.

CDR3: CASRPHTGGTDTQYF. The CDR3 coding sequence is TGTGCCAGCAGGCCCCACACAGGGGGCACAGATACGCAGTATTTT. The chain links TRBV6-5 to TRBJ2-3, with 7 bases identical to TRBD1. The germline V gene encodes CDR1 MNHEY and CDR2 SVGAGI. Germline trimming cut 6 bases from V and 1 base from J; bases unmatched to any gene: 7. CDR3 length equals 15 residues.